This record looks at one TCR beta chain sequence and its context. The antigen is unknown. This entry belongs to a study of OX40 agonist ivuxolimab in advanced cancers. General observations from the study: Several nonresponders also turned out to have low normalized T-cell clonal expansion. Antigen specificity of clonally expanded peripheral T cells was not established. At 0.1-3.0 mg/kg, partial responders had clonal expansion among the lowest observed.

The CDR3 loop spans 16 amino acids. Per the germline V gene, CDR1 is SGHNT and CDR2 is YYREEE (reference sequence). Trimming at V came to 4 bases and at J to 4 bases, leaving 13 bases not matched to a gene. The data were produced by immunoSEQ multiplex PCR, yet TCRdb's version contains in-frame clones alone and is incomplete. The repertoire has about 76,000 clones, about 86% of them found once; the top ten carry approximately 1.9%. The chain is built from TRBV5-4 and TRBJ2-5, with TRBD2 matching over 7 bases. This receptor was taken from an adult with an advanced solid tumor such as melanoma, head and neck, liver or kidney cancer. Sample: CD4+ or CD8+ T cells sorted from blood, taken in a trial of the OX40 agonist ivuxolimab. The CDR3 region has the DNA TGTGCCAGCAGCCCGGGGGGTGGGGTTAAGGGAGAGACCCAGTACTTC. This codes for CASSPGGGVKGETQYF. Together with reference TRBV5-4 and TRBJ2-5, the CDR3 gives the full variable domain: ETGVTQSPTHLIKTRGQQVTLRCSSQSGHNTVSWYQQALGQGPQFIFQYYREEENGRGNFPPRFSGLQFPNYSSELNVNALELDDSALYLCASSPGGGVKGETQYFGPGTRLLVL.